Many counts were recorded for the clone carrying this TCR beta chain. The data belong to a study of Graves' ophthalmopathy and Graves' hyperthyroidism. Amplification targeted the TCR beta CDR3 regions, with RNA transcripts as the source material. HTBI primers were employed in first-round RT-PCR, then a second-round multiplex PCR followed. Each CDR3 protein gets one entry after TCRdb re-called the multiplex PCR reads with MiXCR. The repertoire has some 1.1 million distinct CDR3 sequences, roughly two fifths of them found once; the top ten carry 11%. Losses at the gene ends were 6 bases for V and 1 base for J; bases not matched to a gene: 5. CDR3 length equals 16 residues.

The sequence was obtained from an adult man with Graves' hyperthyroidism. Input material: peripheral blood or thyroid tissue (not recorded which). This rearrangement joins TRBV12-3 or TRBV12-4 to TRBJ1-5; TRBD1 matches at 11 bases. The CDR3 DNA reads as TGTGCCAGCAGGGGGGACAGGGGGTTGAGCAATCAGCCCCAGCATTTT. Its translation: CASRGDRGLSNQPQHF.